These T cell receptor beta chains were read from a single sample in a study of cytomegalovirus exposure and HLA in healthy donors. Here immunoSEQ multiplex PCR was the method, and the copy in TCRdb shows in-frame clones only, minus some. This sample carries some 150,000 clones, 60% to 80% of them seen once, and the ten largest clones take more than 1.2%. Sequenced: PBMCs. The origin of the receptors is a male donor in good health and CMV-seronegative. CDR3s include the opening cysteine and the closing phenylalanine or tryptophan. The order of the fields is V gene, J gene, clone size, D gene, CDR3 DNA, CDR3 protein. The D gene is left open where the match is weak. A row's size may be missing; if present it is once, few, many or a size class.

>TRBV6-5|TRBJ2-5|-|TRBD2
TGTGCCAGCAGTTCGCGGGGGGGCTCAGAGACCCAGTACTTC
CASSSRGGSETQYF
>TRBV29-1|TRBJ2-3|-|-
TGCAGCGTTGTAGGACCGACAGGCCGAGACACAGATACGCAGTATTTT
CSVVGPTGRDTDTQYF
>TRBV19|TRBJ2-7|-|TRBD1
TGTGCCAGTAGTGGGGGACAGGGGAAACACGAGCAGTACTTC
CASSGGQGKHEQYF
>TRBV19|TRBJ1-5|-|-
TGTGCCAGTAGTAAGGTGGAAGGGAGTGGTCAGCCCCAGCATTTT
CASSKVEGSGQPQHF
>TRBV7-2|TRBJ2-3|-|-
TGTGCCAGCAGCTTGCGGGGTACCACAGATACGCAGTATTTT
CASSLRGTTDTQYF
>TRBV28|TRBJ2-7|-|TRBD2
TGTGCCAGCAGTTTTTCGGGAGGGTACGAGCAGTACTTC
CASSFSGGYEQYF
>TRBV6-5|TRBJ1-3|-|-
TGTGCCAGCATGTTGCCGGGGTTTGGAAACACCATATATTTT
CASMLPGFGNTIYF
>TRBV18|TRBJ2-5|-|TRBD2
TGTGCCAGCTCACCACCAGCGGGAGGAGAGACCCAGTACTTC
CASSPPAGGETQYF
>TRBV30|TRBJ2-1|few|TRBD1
TGTGCCTGGGCCCGGGCCGGGACAGGGTTTGGTGAGCAGTTCTTC
CAWARAGTGFGEQFF
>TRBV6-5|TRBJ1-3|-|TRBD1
TGTGCCAGCAGTTACTCGAGAGGGACAGGGCCCGACACCATATATTTT
CASSYSRGTGPDTIYF
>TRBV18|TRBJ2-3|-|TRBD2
TGTGCCAGTACACTAGGTCCGGGAGGCGCAGATACGCAGTATTTT
CASTLGPGGADTQYF
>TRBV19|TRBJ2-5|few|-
TGTGCCAGTACCCTAAGGGGCCAAGAGACCCAGTACTTC
CASTLRGQETQYF
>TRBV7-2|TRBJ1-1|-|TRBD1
TGTGCCAGCAGCTTACTATCCGCCGGACAGGGCCTCGCTTTCTTT
CASSLLSAGQGLAFF
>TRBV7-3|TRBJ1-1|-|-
TGTGCCAGCAGCTCCCAGGGATCAGGAAACACTGAAGCTTTCTTT
CASSSQGSGNTEAFF
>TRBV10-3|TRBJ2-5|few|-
TGTGCCACCTCAGAGCAGGGGCAAGAGACCCAGTACTTC
CATSEQGQETQYF
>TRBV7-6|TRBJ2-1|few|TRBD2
TGTGCCAGCAGCTCCCGGTATCAGGGAGGGGCCTACAATGAGCAGTTCTTC
CASSSRYQGGAYNEQFF
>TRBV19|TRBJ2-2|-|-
TGTGCCACCCTCCCCCGGGGGAGCGGAGCCGGGGAGCTGTTTTTT
CATLPRGSGAGELFF
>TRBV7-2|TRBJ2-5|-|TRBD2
TGTGCCAGCAGCTTAGCGCAGAGAGCGGGGAAAGAGACCCAGTACTTC
CASSLAQRAGKETQYF
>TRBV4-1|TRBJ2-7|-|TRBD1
TGCGCCAGCAGCTCCCGGGACAGAAGCTCCTACGAGCAGTACTTC
CASSSRDRSSYEQYF
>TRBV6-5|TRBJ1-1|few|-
TGTGCCAGCAGTTACACATCGCGGGACACTGAAGCTTTCTTT
CASSYTSRDTEAFF
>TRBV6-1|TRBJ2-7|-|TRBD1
TGTGCCAGCAGGAACCCGGGACAGGGGGTTTACGAGCAGTACTTC
CASRNPGQGVYEQYF
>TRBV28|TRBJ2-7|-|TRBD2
TGTGCCAGCAGTTCCCAAACTAGCGGGGGGGCCGGGCAGTACTTC
CASSSQTSGGAGQYF
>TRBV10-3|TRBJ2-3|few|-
TGTGCCATCAGTGAGCCGAGTCGTACAGATACGCAGTATTTT
CAISEPSRTDTQYF
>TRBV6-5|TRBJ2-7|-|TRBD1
TGTGCCAGCAGTTACTCGGGACAGGGTGATAGCGAGCAGTACTTC
CASSYSGQGDSEQYF
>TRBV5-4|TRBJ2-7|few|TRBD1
TGTGCCAGCAGCGCGGGACAGGGAGGGTACGAGCAGTACTTC
CASSAGQGGYEQYF
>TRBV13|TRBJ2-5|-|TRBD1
TGTGCCAGCTATGAGAGGGGGCGAGGGGAGACCCAGTACTTC
CASYERGRGETQYF
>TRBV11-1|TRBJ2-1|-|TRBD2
TGTGCCAGCAGCTTAGTTTCGGGGGGGCACCTCAATGAGCAGTTCTTC
CASSLVSGGHLNEQFF
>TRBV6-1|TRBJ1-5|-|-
TGTGCCAGCAGTGGGATCCCAGGGAAGCCCCAGCATTTT
CASSGIPGKPQHF
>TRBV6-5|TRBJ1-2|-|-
TGTGCCAGCAGTTTCGGGACAAGCTATGGCTACACCTTC
CASSFGTSYGYTF
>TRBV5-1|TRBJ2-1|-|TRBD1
TGCGCCAGCAGACCCGGACAGGGGGACTACAATGAGCAGTTCTTC
CASRPGQGDYNEQFF
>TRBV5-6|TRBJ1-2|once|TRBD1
TGTGCCAGCAGCTTGGGGCCGGACAGGGCTGAGGGCTATGGCTACACCTTC
CASSLGPDRAEGYGYTF
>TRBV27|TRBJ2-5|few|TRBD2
TGTGCCAGCAGTACCGGTAGAGGGCGGGGGGAGACCCAGTACTTC
CASSTGRGRGETQYF
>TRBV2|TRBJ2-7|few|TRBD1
TGTGCCAGCAGGGCCGGGACAGGGGGCCTCCTCAGCTCCTACGAGCAGTACTTC
CASRAGTGGLLSSYEQYF
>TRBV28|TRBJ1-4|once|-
TGTGCCAGCAGCCTGGGGGGGGAAAAACTGTTTTTT
CASSLGGEKLFF
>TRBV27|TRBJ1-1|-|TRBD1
TGTGCCAGCAGTACGACGATACGACAGGGGGCATTAACTGAAGCTTTCTTT
CASSTTIRQGALTEAFF
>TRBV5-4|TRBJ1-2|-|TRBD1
TGTGCCAGCAGCCGCATGGGGGCCAGGGGGAATGGCTACACCTTC
CASSRMGARGNGYTF
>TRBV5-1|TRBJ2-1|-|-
TGCGCCAGCAGCTTGGGTGGCGGGGTGATTGAGCAGTTCTTC
CASSLGGGVIEQFF
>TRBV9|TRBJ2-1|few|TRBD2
TGTGCCAGCAGCGTAGTGGGGCTAGCGGGAGGGCCAGGTGAGCAGTTCTTC
CASSVVGLAGGPGEQFF
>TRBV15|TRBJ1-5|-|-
TGTGCCACCAGAGGACGGGGGAATAGCAATCAGCCCCAGCATTTT
CATRGRGNSNQPQHF
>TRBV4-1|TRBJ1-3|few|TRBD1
TGCGCCAGCAGCCAAGGTCCGGGACAGGGGAAAAACACCATATATTTT
CASSQGPGQGKNTIYF
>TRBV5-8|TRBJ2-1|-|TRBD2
TGTGCCAGCAGCGTACTAGCGGGGGGTACTGAGCAGTTCTTC
CASSVLAGGTEQFF
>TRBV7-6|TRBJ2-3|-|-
TGTGCCAGCAGCGATACTACCTTAGATACGCAGTATTTT
CASSDTTLDTQYF